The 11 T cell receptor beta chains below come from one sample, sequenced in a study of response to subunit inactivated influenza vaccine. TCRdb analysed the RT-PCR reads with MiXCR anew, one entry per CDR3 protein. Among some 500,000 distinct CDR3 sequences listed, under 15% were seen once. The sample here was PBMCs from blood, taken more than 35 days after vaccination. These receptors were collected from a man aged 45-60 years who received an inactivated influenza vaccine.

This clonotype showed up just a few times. CDR3 in amino acids: CSARAISGSASGETQYF. CDR3 nucleotides: TGCAGTGCTAGGGCCATATCAGGGTCCGCGTCGGGAGAGACCCAGTACTTC. The V call is TRBV20-1, the J call TRBJ2-5; TRBD1 is a possible D gene (5 bases). The germline V gene has CDR1 DFQATT and CDR2 SNEGSKA (reference sequence). V lost 3 bases and J lost 4, with 24 bases in between. The CDR3 covers 17 residues.

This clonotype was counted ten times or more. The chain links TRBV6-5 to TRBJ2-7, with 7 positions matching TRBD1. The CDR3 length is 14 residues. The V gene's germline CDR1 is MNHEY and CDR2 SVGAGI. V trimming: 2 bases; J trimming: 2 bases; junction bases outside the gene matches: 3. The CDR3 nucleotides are TGTGCCAGCAGTTACAACAGGGGAACCTACGAGCAGTACTTC. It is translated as CASSYNRGTYEQYF.

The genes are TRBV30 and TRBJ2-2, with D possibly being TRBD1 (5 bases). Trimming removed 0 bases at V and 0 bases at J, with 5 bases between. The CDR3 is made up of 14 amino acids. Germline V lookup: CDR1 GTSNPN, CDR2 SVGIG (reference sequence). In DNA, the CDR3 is TGTGCCTGGAGTGTAGGGGCGAACACCGGGGAGCTGTTTTTT. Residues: CAWSVGANTGELFF.

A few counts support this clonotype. This CDR3 is CASSQKVSSGGALETQYF. DNA for the CDR3: TGTGCCAGCAGTCAGAAGGTTTCTAGCGGGGGGGCCCTGGAGACCCAGTACTTC. V gene TRBV11-2 combines with J gene TRBJ2-5, with 12 bases matching TRBD2. This CDR3 is built from 18 residues. CDR1 SGHAT and CDR2 FQNNGV come from the germline V gene. V dropped 6 bases and J dropped 5; count of bases not matched to a gene: 16.

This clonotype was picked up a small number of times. The DNA of the CDR3 is TGTGCCAGCAGCCGGTTCGGCCCAACTAATGAAAAACTGTTTTTT. Translation: CASSRFGPTNEKLFF. J is TRBJ1-4 and V is TRBV6-2 or TRBV6-3; D is undetermined. CDR1 is MNHEY and CDR2 is SVGEGT in the germline V gene. The CDR3 length is 15 residues. The V and J ends lost 6 bases and 0 bases respectively, with 11 bases between them.

The CDR3 DNA reads as TGCAGCGTGGTACCCCGGGACAGTTACTATGGCTACACCTTC. Translating it yields CSVVPRDSYYGYTF. The chain couples TRBV29-1 to TRBJ1-2; 7 nucleotides agree with TRBD1. CDR1 SQVTM and CDR2 ANQGSEA come from the germline V gene. CDR3 length equals 14 residues. V shed 6 bases, J shed 3 bases, and the junction held 10 bases outside the gene matches.

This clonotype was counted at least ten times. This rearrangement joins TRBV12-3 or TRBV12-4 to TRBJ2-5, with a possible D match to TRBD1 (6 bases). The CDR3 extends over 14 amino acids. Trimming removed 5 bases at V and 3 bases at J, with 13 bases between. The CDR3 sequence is CASSDQGREETQYF. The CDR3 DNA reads TGTGCCAGCAGTGATCAGGGGCGGGAAGAGACCCAGTACTTC.

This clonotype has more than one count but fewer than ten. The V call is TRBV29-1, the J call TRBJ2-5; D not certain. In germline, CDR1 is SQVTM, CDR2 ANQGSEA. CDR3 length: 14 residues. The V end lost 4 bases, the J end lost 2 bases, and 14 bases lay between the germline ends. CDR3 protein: CSVASALTQETQYF. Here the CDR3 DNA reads TGCAGCGTTGCATCAGCCCTGACTCAAGAGACCCAGTACTTC.

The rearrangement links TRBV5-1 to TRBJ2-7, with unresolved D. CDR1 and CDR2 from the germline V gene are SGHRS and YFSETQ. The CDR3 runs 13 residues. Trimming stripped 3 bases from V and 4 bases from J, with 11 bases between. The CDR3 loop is CASSSYSDYEQYF. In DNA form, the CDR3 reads TGCGCCAGCAGCTCCTACTCAGATTACGAGCAGTACTTC.

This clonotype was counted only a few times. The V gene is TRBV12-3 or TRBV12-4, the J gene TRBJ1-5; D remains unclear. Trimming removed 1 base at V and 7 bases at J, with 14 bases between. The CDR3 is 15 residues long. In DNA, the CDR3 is TGTGCCAGCAGTTTAGTACACCTTCAAGGACAGCCCCAGCATTTT. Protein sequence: CASSLVHLQGQPQHF.

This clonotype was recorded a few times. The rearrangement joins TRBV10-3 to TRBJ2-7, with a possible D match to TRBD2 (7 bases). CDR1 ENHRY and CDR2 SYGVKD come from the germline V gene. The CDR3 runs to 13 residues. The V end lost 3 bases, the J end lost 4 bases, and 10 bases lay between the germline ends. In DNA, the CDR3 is TGTGCCATCAGTGATAGGGGGGGTTACGAGCAGTACTTC. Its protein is CAISDRGGYEQYF.